The T cell receptor (beta chain) described here comes from a study of T-cell memory formation after mild COVID-19. TCRdb reprocessed the 5' RACE reads with MiXCR, giving one entry per CDR3 protein. The sample has some 150,000 distinct CDR3 sequences, over 15% seen once; the top ten hold about 2.1%. From germline, CDR1 is MRHNA and CDR2 SNTAGT. V lost 7 bases and J 8 bases, leaving 9 bases between the germline ends. The CDR3 consists of 11 residues. This receptor was identified in an adult woman who had mild COVID-19 (a few samples of this study predate the infection). Cell type and time point are not known. The gene calls are TRBV6-4 and TRBJ2-1; no clear D gene. Sequencing was carried out using PBMCs or a T cell subset sorted from them (not recorded which). DNA for the CDR3: TGTGCCAGCATAGGTGGGTATGAGCAGTTCTTC. Translated: CASIGGYEQFF.